This T cell receptor beta chain was profiled in a study of regulatory T cells in long-lasting Graves disease. Specified time point: persistent/refractory GD, antithyroid drugs over 5 years with positive TRAb. The TCR library was prepared using RNA isolated from PBMCs. This clonotype was counted once. CDR3-region Arm-PCR and iRepertoire HTBI primers produced the TCR beta libraries. Each CDR3 protein is one row after TCRdb ran MiXCR on the multiplex PCR reads. The table lists approximately 500,000 distinct CDR3 sequences, 20% to 25% of them singletons. Germline V CDR1 and CDR2: SEHNR, FQNEAQ (reference sequence). This CDR3 contains 15 residues. Trimming stripped 5 bases from V and 1 base from J, with 14 bases between.

The chain couples TRBV7-9 to TRBJ2-5; D is uncertain. The TCR sequence derives from a female donor with Graves disease. The specimen comprised peripheral blood mononuclear cells (PBMCs), sampled when the disease was refractory, from a patient treated with antithyroid drugs. CDR3 protein: CASSLHGIPQETQYF. The CDR3 DNA follows: TGTGCCAGCAGCCTCCACGGCATACCCCAAGAGACCCAGTACTTC.